These 8 T cell receptor beta chains originate from one sample sequenced in a study of T cell repertoires in cytomegalovirus infection. TCRdb redid the calling of the reads with MiXCR, one entry per CDR3 protein. This table holds under 300,000 distinct CDR3 sequences, over 15% found once. Sequencing was performed on CD8+ T cells from PBMCs. The receptors here all came from a human donor in good health (CMV status not recorded). Some clones in this sample may be carry-over from other donors' samples.

This clonotype was seen a handful of times. CDR3 nucleotides: TGTGCCAGCAGCTTTCCCGGGACAGGCTACAATGAGCAGTTCTTC. Translation gives CASSFPGTGYNEQFF. This rearrangement joins TRBV4-2 to TRBJ2-1; 8 bases agree with TRBD1. This CDR3 has 15 residues. Per the germline V gene, CDR1 is LGHNA and CDR2 is YNFKEQ. Trimming removed 5 bases from V and 3 bases from J; junction bases left unmatched: 6.

This clonotype showed up just a few times. The chain couples TRBV6-6 to TRBJ1-3, with D possibly matching TRBD1 (5 bases). Germline assignment: CDR1 MNHNY and CDR2 SVGAGI (reference sequence). CDR3 length: 16 amino acids. V was pared by 2 bases and J by 0 bases, with 11 bases between. CDR3: CASSYGHSSSGNTIYF. The DNA for the CDR3 is TGTGCCAGCAGTTACGGACACTCGTCCTCTGGAAACACCATATATTTT.

This clonotype was detected only a few times. This rearrangement joins TRBV12-3 or TRBV12-4 to TRBJ2-7; D uncertain. Deletions cut 5 bases from V and 4 bases from J, with 9 bases between. The CDR3 extends over 12 amino acids. CDR3 residues: CASSGLGYEQYF. CDR3 bases: TGTGCCAGCAGTGGGTTGGGGTACGAGCAGTACTTC.

This clonotype was counted many times. This rearrangement joins TRBV7-9 to TRBJ2-3; D uncertain. Germline CDR1 and CDR2: SEHNR and FQNEAQ (reference sequence). The V and J ends lost 6 bases and 6 bases respectively, with 22 bases between them. The CDR3 spans 16 residues. This CDR3 is CASRPSPQLVRDTQYF. CDR3 DNA: TGTGCCAGCAGACCTTCCCCCCAGCTTGTAAGGGATACGCAGTATTTT.

This clonotype was found many times. V gene TRBV7-9 combines with J gene TRBJ2-1, with D hard to call. The germline gives CDR1 SEHNR, CDR2 FQNEAQ (reference sequence). This CDR3 is built from 14 residues. Trimming removed 8 bases from V and 5 bases from J, with 16 bases in between. This chain's CDR3 is CASGNLDQDNEQFF. DNA of the CDR3: TGTGCCAGCGGAAACCTGGACCAAGACAATGAGCAGTTCTTC.

V is TRBV29-1 and J is TRBJ1-2, with D possibly matching TRBD1 (6 bases). Trimming took 6 bases from V and 2 from J, leaving 16 bases between them. The germline V gene has CDR1 SQVTM and CDR2 ANQGSEA. This CDR3 has 14 residues. CDR3 DNA: TGCAGCGTGGAGCGGGACACCCGGAACTATGGCTACACCTTC. It translates to CSVERDTRNYGYTF.

This chain uses TRBV19 with TRBJ2-1; 9 bases match TRBD2. CDR1 and CDR2 from the germline V gene are LNHDA and SQIVND (reference sequence). This CDR3 contains 15 residues. V was clipped by 5 bases and J by 3 bases; unmatched bases: 5. The CDR3 region is CASSFSGSLYNEQFF. DNA for the CDR3: TGTGCCAGTAGTTTTAGCGGGAGCCTCTACAATGAGCAGTTCTTC.

The chain recombines TRBV6-5 with TRBJ2-3; a weak D match, TRBD2 (5 bases). The CDR3 consists of 15 residues. With 6 bases removed from V and 4 bases from J, the gap between germline ends came to 17 bases. Germline CDR1 is MNHEY and CDR2 is SVGAGI. The CDR3 sequence: CASSLDGEGSDTQYF. DNA for the CDR3: TGTGCCAGCAGCCTTGACGGGGAAGGGTCAGATACGCAGTATTTT.